A selection of T cell receptor beta chains follows, all from one sample in a study of metastatic and nonmetastatic thyroid tumors. With MiXCR, TCRdb called clones anew from the PCR reads. The data show about 5,000 clones, with less than 30% seen just once and more than 9.5% held by the top ten. The sample consisted of adjacent normal tissue. The receptor source for this set is a female donor with papillary thyroid cancer or a benign thyroid nodule (not recorded which). Some clones in this sample may be carry-over from other donors' samples. CDR3s include the opening cysteine and the closing phenylalanine or tryptophan. A D gene is named only where the DNA matches it firmly. Some rows mark clone size as missing; the rest say once, few, many or name a class of expanded clone.

v_gene	d_gene	abundance	j_gene	CDR3nt	CDR3aa
TRBV19	NA	NA	TRBJ2-5	TGTGCCAGTAGTGACTCTCGAGAGACCCAGTACTTC	CASSDSRETQYF
TRBV20-1	NA	NA	TRBJ2-7	TGCAGTGCTAGAGTAGATCCATCCTACGAGCAGTACTTC	CSARVDPSYEQYF
TRBV6-5	NA	medium-sized	TRBJ2-7	TGTGCCAGCAGTTACTGGCGGGGAGTCTACGAGCAGTACTTC	CASSYWRGVYEQYF
TRBV9	TRBD2	NA	TRBJ2-1	TGTGCCAGCAGCTCCCGGACTAGCGGGATCCACAATGAGCAGTTCTTC	CASSSRTSGIHNEQFF
TRBV5-1	NA	NA	TRBJ1-4	TGCGCCAGCAGCTCCGGAAAAACAGGGTTGGCTGAAAAACTGTTTTTT	CASSSGKTGLAEKLFF
TRBV7-8	TRBD1	NA	TRBJ2-3	TGTGCCAGCAGCTTAGAGGGAGGACAGGGTTCAGATACGCAGTATTTT	CASSLEGGQGSDTQYF
TRBV11-1	NA	NA	TRBJ2-7	TGTGCCAGCAGCTTTCGGACGGCCGGTATGGACGAGCAGTACTTC	CASSFRTAGMDEQYF
TRBV27	NA	NA	TRBJ1-1	TGTGCCAGCAGTTGGGGACGGAACACTGAAGCTTTCTTT	CASSWGRNTEAFF
TRBV6-5	NA	NA	TRBJ2-1	TGTGCCAGCAGTTCAGTGGGCGATGAGCAGTTCTTC	CASSSVGDEQFF
TRBV7-8	TRBD2	large	TRBJ2-7	TGTGCCAGCAGCTTCCCTAGCGGGAGGTTTGCCTACGAGCAGTACTTC	CASSFPSGRFAYEQYF
TRBV14	NA	medium-sized	TRBJ2-6	TGTGCCAGCAGCCCCTGGCCGGAGAGCTCTGGGGCCAACGTCCTGACTTTC	CASSPWPESSGANVLTF
TRBV11-3	TRBD1	NA	TRBJ1-1	TGTGCCAGCAGCCGCCTGACAGGGGGGACTGAAGCTTTCTTT	CASSRLTGGTEAFF
TRBV12-3/TRBV12-4	TRBD1	NA	TRBJ1-1	TGTGCCAGCAGTCGCGGACAGGGGATGAACACTGAAGCTTTCTTT	CASSRGQGMNTEAFF
TRBV27	TRBD1	NA	TRBJ2-7	TGTGCCAGCAGTCGGAGGACAGGCTCATACGAGCAGTACTTC	CASSRRTGSYEQYF
TRBV4-1	TRBD2	NA	TRBJ2-3	TGCGCCAGCAGCCAAGGTGGGACTAGGGGAGATACGCAGTATTTT	CASSQGGTRGDTQYF
TRBV11-2	TRBD1	NA	TRBJ2-7	TGTGCCAGCAGCTTAGACAGGGGGTATAACGAGCAGTACTTC	CASSLDRGYNEQYF
TRBV11-1	NA	NA	TRBJ1-1	TGTGCCAGCAGCCTACACCGACAGAACACTGAAGCTTTCTTT	CASSLHRQNTEAFF
TRBV20-1	TRBD1	medium-sized	TRBJ2-1	TGCAGTGCTAGAGCGGGGACAGGGGCGAGTGAGCAGTTCTTC	CSARAGTGASEQFF
TRBV6-2/TRBV6-3	NA	NA	TRBJ2-1	TGTGCCAGCAGTTATGCTAGGACCAATGAGCAGTTCTTC	CASSYARTNEQFF
TRBV12-3/TRBV12-4	NA	NA	TRBJ2-1	TGTGCCAGCAGGACAGCCGGCAATGAGCAGTTCTTC	CASRTAGNEQFF
TRBV5-1	TRBD2	NA	TRBJ2-2	TGCGCCAGCAGGCGGGGGGATAACACCGGGGAGCTGTTTTTT	CASRRGDNTGELFF
TRBV2	NA	NA	TRBJ1-6	TGTGCCAGCATCCGGGACGGACGGAATTCACCCCTCCACTTT	CASIRDGRNSPLHF
TRBV10-3	NA	NA	TRBJ2-3	TGTGCCATCAGTAGCACAGATACGCAGTATTTT	CAISSTDTQYF
TRBV25-1	NA	few	TRBJ2-3	TGTGCCAGCAGTGAGGAGGGGACGGTCTACACAGATACGCAGTATTTT	CASSEEGTVYTDTQYF
TRBV2	TRBD2	few	TRBJ2-7	TGTGCCAGCAGTCGAGGACTAGCGGGAGTAGGAGGGACCTACGAGCAGTACTTC	CASSRGLAGVGGTYEQYF
TRBV2	TRBD1	few	TRBJ2-7	TGTGCCACCCGAACACAGGGGGCATACGAGCAGTACTTC	CATRTQGAYEQYF
TRBV10-1	TRBD2	NA	TRBJ2-5	TGCGCCAGCATTCGCGGGAGGGTCGAGACCCAGTACTTC	CASIRGRVETQYF
TRBV7-2	TRBD1	NA	TRBJ1-1	TGTGCCATGGCCAGGGGGATTGAAGCTTTCTTT	CAMARGIEAFF
TRBV5-1	TRBD1	large	TRBJ1-5	TGCGCCAGCAGCTTGTACGGACAGGGGGCAGGTCAGCCCCAGCATTTT	CASSLYGQGAGQPQHF
TRBV24-1	NA	medium-sized	TRBJ2-3	TGTGCCACCAGTGACCCATCAGAAGCAGATACGCAGTATTTT	CATSDPSEADTQYF
TRBV11-2	NA	NA	TRBJ2-1	TGTGCCAGCAGCTTTCTACGATACTCCTACAATGAGCAGTTCTTC	CASSFLRYSYNEQFF
TRBV6-5	TRBD1	NA	TRBJ1-2	TGTGCCAGCAGTTACTCGACAGGGGTAGGCTACACCTTC	CASSYSTGVGYTF
TRBV12-3/TRBV12-4	NA	NA	TRBJ2-7	TGTGCCAGCAGTTTATTAGCCGATTACATGGAGCAGTACTTC	CASSLLADYMEQYF
TRBV14	NA	medium-sized	TRBJ1-5	TGTGCCAGCAGCCAAGAATTCGGACAGCCCCAGCATTTT	CASSQEFGQPQHF
TRBV6-2/TRBV6-3	TRBD2	once	TRBJ2-5	TGTGCCAGCAGTTACCAGGGCGGGGGTTGGGAGACCCAGTACTTC	CASSYQGGGWETQYF
TRBV14	NA	few	TRBJ2-3	TGTGCCAGCAGCCTCTTGGGGGATACGCAGTATTTT	CASSLLGDTQYF
TRBV4-3	TRBD2	medium-sized	TRBJ2-1	TGCGCCAGCAGCCAAGGGACTAGCGTTTACAATGAGCAGTTCTTC	CASSQGTSVYNEQFF
TRBV12-3/TRBV12-4	NA	NA	TRBJ2-5	TGTGCCAGCAGTTTTGGGGGGACCCAGTACTTC	CASSFGGTQYF
TRBV3-1	NA	once	TRBJ1-2	TGTGCCAGCAGCCAAGCGGACACCTTAGGCTACACCTTC	CASSQADTLGYTF